This paragraph covers one T cell receptor beta chain sequence. These data originate in a study of blood T cell repertoires in COVID-19. The CDR3 is made up of 13 amino acids. With V trimmed by 6 bases and J by 1 base, 2 bases remained unmatched. Germline-derived CDR1 and CDR2 are MNHEY and SVGAGI. Measured with immunoSEQ multiplex PCR; TCRdb has only the in-frame clones, and not every one. This sample has fewer than 300,000 clones, with approximately 86% found just once. This receptor was taken from a woman aged 18-29 years with acute or convalescent COVID-19. Sequenced material: peripheral blood. The chain joins TRBV6-5 to TRBJ1-2, with 7 nucleotides matching TRBD1. Here the CDR3 reads CASRTGVNYGYTF. CDR3 coding DNA: TGTGCCAGCAGAACAGGGGTTAACTATGGCTACACCTTC.